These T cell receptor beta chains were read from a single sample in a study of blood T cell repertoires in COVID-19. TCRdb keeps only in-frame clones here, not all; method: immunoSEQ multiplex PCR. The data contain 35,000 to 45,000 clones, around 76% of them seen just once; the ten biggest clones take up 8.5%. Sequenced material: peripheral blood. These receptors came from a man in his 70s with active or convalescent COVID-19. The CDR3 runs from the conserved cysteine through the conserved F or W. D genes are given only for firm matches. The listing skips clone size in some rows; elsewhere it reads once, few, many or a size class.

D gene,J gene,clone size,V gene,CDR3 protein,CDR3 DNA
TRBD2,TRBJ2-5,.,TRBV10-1,CASSGRDYRGATQYF,TGCGCCAGCAGTGGGCGGGACTACAGAGGGGCGACCCAGTACTTC
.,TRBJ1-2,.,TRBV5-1,CASSLDLGVDGYTF,TGCGCCAGCAGCCTCGACCTTGGAGTAGATGGCTACACCTTC
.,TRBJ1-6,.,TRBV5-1,CASSLGQLNSPLHF,TGCGCCAGCAGCTTGGGACAGTTGAATTCACCCCTCCACTTT
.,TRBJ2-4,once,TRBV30,CACPKAGTKNIQYF,TGTGCCTGTCCAAAAGCCGGGACCAAAAACATTCAGTACTTC
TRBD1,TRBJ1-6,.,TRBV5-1,CASSFGQGRGNSPLHF,TGCGCCAGCAGCTTTGGACAGGGCCGAGGGAATTCACCCCTCCACTTT
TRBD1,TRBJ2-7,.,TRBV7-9,CASSPPGTAPYEQYF,TGTGCCAGCAGCCCCCCCGGGACAGCACCCTACGAGCAGTACTTC
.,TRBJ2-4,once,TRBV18,CASSPDSQAKNIQYF,TGTGCCAGCTCACCGGACAGCCAAGCCAAAAACATTCAGTACTTC
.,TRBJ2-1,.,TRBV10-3,CAIRGTDEQFF,TGTGCCATCCGGGGAACAGATGAGCAGTTCTTC
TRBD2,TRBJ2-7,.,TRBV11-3,CASSLDLGASGGEQYF,TGTGCCAGCAGCTTAGATCTCGGCGCTAGCGGGGGAGAGCAGTACTTC
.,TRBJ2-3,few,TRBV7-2,CASRPGGTDTQYF,TGTGCCAGCAGACCAGGGGGGACGGATACGCAGTATTTT
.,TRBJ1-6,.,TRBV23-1,CASSQSDSSPLHF,TGCGCCAGCAGTCAATCTGACAGTTCACCCCTCCACTTT
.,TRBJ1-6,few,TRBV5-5,CASSFEPGKNSPLHF,TGTGCCAGCAGCTTCGAACCAGGGAAGAATTCACCCCTCCACTTT
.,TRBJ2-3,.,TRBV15,CATSREQGDTQYF,TGTGCCACCAGCAGGGAACAGGGAGATACGCAGTATTTT
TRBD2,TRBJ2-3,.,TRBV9,CASSPSGTNTDTQYF,TGTGCCAGCAGCCCGTCCGGGACTAACACAGATACGCAGTATTTT
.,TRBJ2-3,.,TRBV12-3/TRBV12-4,CASSRGTDTQYF,TGTGCCAGCAGCCGAGGTACAGATACGCAGTATTTT
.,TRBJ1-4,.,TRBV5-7,CASSCPQGTRNEKLFF,TGTGCCAGCAGCTGCCCTCAAGGGACAAGGAATGAAAAACTGTTTTTT
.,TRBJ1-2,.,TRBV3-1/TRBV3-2,CASSLRNYGYTF,TGTGCCAGCAGCCTCCGTAACTATGGCTACACCTTC
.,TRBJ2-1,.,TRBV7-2,CASTATGNAVHEQFF,TGTGCCAGCACCGCGACAGGCAACGCGGTGCATGAGCAGTTCTTC
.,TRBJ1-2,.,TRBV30,CAWSAAGSSYGYTF,TGTGCCTGGAGTGCGGCCGGGAGTAGCTATGGCTACACCTTC
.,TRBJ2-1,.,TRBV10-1,CASSGAASRNEQFF,TGCGCCAGCAGTGGGGCCGCTAGCCGCAATGAGCAGTTCTTC
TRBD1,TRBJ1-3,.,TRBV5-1,CASSPGQGSSGNTIYF,TGCGCCAGCAGCCCAGGACAGGGAAGCTCTGGAAACACCATATATTTT
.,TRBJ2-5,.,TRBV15,CATSRGGIQETQYF,TGTGCCACCAGCAGAGGAGGAATCCAAGAGACCCAGTACTTC
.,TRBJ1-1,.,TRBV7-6,CASSLGSGTQNTEAFF,TGTGCCAGCAGCTTAGGGTCCGGGACACAGAACACTGAAGCTTTCTTT
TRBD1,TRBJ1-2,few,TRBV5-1,CASSLDRANYGYTF,TGCGCCAGCAGTTTAGACAGGGCTAACTATGGCTACACCTTC
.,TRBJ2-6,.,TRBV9,CASSVGGLGANVLTF,TGTGCCAGCAGCGTAGGTGGGCTCGGGGCCAACGTCCTGACTTTC
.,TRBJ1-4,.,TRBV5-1,CASSLRGAPEKLFF,TGCGCCAGCAGCTTGCGGGGGGCTCCTGAAAAACTGTTTTTT
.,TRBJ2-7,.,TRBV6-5,CASRGAEFYEQYF,TGTGCCAGCAGGGGGGCGGAATTTTACGAGCAGTACTTC